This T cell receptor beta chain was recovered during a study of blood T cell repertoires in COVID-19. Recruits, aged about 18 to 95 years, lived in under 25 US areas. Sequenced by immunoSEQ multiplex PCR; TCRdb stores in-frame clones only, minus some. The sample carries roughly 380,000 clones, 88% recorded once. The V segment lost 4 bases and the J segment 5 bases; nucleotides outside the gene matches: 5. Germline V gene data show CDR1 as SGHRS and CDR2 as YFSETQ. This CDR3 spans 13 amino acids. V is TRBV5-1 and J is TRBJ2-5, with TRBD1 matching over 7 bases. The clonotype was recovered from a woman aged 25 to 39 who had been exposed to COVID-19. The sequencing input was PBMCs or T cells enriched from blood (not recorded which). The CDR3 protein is CASSPGQLETQYF. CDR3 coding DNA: TGCGCCAGCAGCCCGGGACAGCTGGAGACCCAGTACTTC.